This T cell receptor (beta chain) was obtained from a study of shared clonotypes between healthy human individuals. In the CD4+ fraction, cells were divided into CD45RA+ naive and CD45RA-negative memory subsets. Study-wide results and limits: Despite large depth, sorted-subset datasets appeared incompletely sequenced.

As originally analysed: ImmunoSEQ yielded junction-only sequences lacking quality scores, so filtering differed. Produced via immunoSEQ multiplex PCR; TCRdb's table is partial and in-frame only. V and J calls and clone size come straight from that table; D and trimming were deduced from the DNA. The table has some 1,100,000 clones, more than 75% seen once. The CDR3 is made up of 15 amino acids. Trimming left V 7 bases short and J 0 bases short, with 16 bases between. Per the germline V gene, CDR1 is SNHLY and CDR2 is FYNNEI. On this clone: Its specificity is not known.

This clonotype originated in a man younger than 35 in good health. Some clones in this sample may be carry-over from other donors' samples. The chain combines TRBV2 with TRBJ2-7, with D tentatively TRBD2 (7 bases). Sequenced sample: memory CD4+ T cells from PBMCs. Subset defined: CD45RA-negative fraction. This chain's CDR3 is CASTGVGGVSYEQYF. DNA for the CDR3: TGTGCCAGCACGGGAGTAGGGGGGGTCTCCTACGAGCAGTACTTC.